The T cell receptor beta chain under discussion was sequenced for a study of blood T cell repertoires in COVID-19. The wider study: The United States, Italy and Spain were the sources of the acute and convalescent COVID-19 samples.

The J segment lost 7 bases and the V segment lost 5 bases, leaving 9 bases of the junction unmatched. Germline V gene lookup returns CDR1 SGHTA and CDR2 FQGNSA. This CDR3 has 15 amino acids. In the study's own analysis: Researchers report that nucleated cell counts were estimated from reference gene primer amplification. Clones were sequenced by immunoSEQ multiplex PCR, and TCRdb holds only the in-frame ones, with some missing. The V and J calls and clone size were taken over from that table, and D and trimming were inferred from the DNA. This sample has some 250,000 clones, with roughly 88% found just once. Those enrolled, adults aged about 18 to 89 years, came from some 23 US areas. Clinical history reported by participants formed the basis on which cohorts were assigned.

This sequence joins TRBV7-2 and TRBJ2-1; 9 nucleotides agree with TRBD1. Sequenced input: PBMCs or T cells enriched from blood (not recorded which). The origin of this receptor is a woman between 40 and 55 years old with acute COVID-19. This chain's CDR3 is CASSDPTGGGNEQFF. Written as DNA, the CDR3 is TGTGCCAGCAGCGATCCTACAGGGGGCGGGAATGAGCAGTTCTTC.